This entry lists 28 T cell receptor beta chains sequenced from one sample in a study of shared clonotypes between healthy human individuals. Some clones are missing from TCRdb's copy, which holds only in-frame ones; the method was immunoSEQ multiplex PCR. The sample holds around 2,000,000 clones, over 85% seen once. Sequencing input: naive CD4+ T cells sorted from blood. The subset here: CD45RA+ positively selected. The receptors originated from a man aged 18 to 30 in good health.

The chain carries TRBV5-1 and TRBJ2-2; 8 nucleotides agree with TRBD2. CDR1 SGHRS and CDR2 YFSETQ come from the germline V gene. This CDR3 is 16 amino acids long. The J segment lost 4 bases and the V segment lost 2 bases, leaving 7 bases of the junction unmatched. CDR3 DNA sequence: TGCGCCAGCAGCTTTCTGAGCGGGAGCTCCACCGGGGAGCTGTTTTTT. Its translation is CASSFLSGSSTGELFF. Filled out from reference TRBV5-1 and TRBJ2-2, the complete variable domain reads KAGVTQTPRYLIKTRGQQVTLSCSPISGHRSVSWYQQTPGQGLQFLFEYFSETQRNKGNFPGRFSGRQFSNSRSEMNVSTLELGDSALYLCASSFLSGSSTGELFFGEGSRLTVL.

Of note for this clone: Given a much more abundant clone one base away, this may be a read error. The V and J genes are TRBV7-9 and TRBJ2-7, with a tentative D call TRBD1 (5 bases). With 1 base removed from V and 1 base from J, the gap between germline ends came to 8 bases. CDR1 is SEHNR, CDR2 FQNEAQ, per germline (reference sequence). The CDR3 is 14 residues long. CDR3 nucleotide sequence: TGTGCCAGCAGCTTAGAACAGGTATCCTACGAGCAGTACTTC. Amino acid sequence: CASSLEQVSYEQYF.

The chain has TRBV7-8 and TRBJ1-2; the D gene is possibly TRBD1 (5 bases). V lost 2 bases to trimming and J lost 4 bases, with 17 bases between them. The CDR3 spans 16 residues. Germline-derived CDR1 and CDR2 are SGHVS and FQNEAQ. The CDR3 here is CASSLPERGKVYGYTF. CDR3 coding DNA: TGTGCCAGCAGCTTACCCGAAAGGGGCAAAGTCTATGGCTACACCTTC.

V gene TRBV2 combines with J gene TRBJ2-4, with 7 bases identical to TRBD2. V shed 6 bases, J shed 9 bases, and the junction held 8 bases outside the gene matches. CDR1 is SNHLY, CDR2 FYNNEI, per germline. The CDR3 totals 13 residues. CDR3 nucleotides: TGTGCCAGCAGCGGACTAGGAGGGAGCATTCAGTACTTC. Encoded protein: CASSGLGGSIQYF.

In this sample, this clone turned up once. In DNA, the CDR3 is TGTGCCAGCAGCTTAATAGGAGAGCCGACCGGGGAGCTGTTTTTT. Amino acids: CASSLIGEPTGELFF. The J gene is TRBJ2-2, the V gene TRBV7-3, with unresolved D. The CDR3 extends over 15 amino acids. Per germline, CDR1 SGHTA and CDR2 FQGTGA. V was cut by 1 base and J by 5 bases, with 11 bases left in between. Full variable domain (outside the CDR3, taken from reference TRBV7-3 and TRBJ2-2): GAGVSQTPSNKVTEKGKYVELRCDPISGHTALYWYRQSLGQGPEFLIYFQGTGAADDSGLPNDRFFAVRPEGSVSTLKIQRTERGDSAVYLCASSLIGEPTGELFFGEGSRLTVL.

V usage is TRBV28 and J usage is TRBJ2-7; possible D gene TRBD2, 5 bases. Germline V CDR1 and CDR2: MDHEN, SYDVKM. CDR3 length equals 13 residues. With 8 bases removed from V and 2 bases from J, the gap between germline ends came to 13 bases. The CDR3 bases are TGTGCCAGCGAAACTAGGGTAGCCTACGAGCAGTACTTC. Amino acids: CASETRVAYEQYF.

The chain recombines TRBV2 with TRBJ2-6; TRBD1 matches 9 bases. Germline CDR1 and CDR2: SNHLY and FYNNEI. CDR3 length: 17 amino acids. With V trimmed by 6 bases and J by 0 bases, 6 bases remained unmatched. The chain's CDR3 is CASRPGTGISGANVLTF. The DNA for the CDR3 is TGTGCCAGCAGACCCGGGACAGGGATCTCTGGGGCCAACGTCCTGACTTTC.

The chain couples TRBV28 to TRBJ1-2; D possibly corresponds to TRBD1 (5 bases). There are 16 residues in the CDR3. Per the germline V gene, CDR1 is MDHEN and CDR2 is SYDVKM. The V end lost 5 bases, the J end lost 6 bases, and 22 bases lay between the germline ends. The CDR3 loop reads CASSAQLGAPRDGYTF. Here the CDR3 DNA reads TGTGCCAGCAGTGCTCAGCTCGGGGCGCCTAGGGATGGCTACACCTTC.

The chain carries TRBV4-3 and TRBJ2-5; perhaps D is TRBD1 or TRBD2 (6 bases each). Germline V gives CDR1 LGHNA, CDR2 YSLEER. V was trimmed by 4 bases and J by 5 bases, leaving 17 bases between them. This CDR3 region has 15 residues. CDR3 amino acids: CASSREPGAGETQYF. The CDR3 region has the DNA TGCGCCAGCAGCCGGGAACCAGGGGCGGGGGAGACCCAGTACTTC.

The CDR3 nucleotides are TGTGCCAGCAGTCAGACGGCAGGGTCCACCTACGAGCAGTACTTC. Its protein is CASSQTAGSTYEQYF. The J gene is TRBJ2-7, the V gene TRBV28; a possible D gene is TRBD1 (5 bases). The CDR3 runs 15 residues. V lost 5 bases and J lost 2, with 16 bases in between. Germline V gene sequence: CDR1 MDHEN, CDR2 SYDVKM.

The DNA of the CDR3 is TGCGCCAGCAGCTCAGGACTAGCGGTCTACGAGCAGTACTTC. Translated, it gives CASSSGLAVYEQYF. The J gene is TRBJ2-7, the V gene TRBV4-1; TRBD2 matches at 10 bases. Germline trimming cut 5 bases from V and 3 bases from J; bases unmatched to any gene: 4. The germline gives CDR1 MGHRA, CDR2 YSYEKL. The CDR3 length is 14 residues.

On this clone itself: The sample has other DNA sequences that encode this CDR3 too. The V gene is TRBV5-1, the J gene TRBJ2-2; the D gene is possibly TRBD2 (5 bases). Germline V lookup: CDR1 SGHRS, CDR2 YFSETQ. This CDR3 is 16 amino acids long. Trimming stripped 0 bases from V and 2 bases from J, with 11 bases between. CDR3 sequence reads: CASSLVGVPNTGELFF. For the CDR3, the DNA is TGCGCCAGCAGCTTGGTCGGGGTTCCCAACACCGGGGAGCTGTTTTTT.

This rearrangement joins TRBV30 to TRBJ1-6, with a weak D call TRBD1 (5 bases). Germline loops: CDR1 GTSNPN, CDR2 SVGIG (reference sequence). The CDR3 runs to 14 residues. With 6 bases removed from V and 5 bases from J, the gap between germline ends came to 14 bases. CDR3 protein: CACQTGQNNSPLHF. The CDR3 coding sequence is TGTGCCTGCCAGACCGGACAAAATAATTCACCCCTCCACTTT.

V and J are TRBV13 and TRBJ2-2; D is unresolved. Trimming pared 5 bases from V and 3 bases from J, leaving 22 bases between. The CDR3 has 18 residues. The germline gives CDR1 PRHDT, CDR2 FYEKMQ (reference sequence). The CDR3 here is CASSPALSKTDDTGELFF. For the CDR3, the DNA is TGTGCCAGCAGCCCCGCCCTTTCAAAGACGGACGACACCGGGGAGCTGTTTTTT. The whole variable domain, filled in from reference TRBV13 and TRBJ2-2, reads AAGVIQSPRHLIKEKRETATLKCYPIPRHDTVYWYQQGPGQDPQFLISFYEKMQSDKGSIPDRFSAQQFSDYHSELNMSSLELGDSALYFCASSPALSKTDDTGELFFGEGSRLTVL.

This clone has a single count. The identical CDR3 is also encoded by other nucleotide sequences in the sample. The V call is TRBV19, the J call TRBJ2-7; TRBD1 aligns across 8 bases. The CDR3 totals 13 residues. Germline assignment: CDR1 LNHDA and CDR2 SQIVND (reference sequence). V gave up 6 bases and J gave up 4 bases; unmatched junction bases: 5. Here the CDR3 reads CASRGTGGYEQYF. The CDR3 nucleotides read TGTGCCAGTAGAGGGACAGGTGGGTACGAGCAGTACTTC.

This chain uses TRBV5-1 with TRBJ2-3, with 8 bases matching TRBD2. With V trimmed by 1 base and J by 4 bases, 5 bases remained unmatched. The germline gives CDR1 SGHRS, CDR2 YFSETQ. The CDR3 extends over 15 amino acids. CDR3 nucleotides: TGCGCCAGCAGCTTGAGGCGGGAGGCCGCAGATACGCAGTATTTT. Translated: CASSLRREAADTQYF. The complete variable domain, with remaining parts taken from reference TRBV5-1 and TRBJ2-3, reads KAGVTQTPRYLIKTRGQQVTLSCSPISGHRSVSWYQQTPGQGLQFLFEYFSETQRNKGNFPGRFSGRQFSNSRSEMNVSTLELGDSALYLCASSLRREAADTQYFGPGTRLTVL.

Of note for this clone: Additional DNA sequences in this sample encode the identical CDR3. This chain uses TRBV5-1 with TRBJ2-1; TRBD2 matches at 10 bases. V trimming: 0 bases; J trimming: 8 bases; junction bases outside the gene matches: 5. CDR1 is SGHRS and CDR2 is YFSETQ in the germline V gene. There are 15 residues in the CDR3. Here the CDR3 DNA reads TGCGCCAGCAGCTTGGGAGCGGGAGGGTCCGATGAGCAGTTCTTC. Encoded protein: CASSLGAGGSDEQFF.

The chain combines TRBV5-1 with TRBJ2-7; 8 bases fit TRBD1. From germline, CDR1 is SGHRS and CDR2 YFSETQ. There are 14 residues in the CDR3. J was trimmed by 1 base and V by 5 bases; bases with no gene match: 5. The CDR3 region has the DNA TGCGCCAGCAGGGTGACAGGGGATTCCTACGAGCAGTACTTC. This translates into CASRVTGDSYEQYF.

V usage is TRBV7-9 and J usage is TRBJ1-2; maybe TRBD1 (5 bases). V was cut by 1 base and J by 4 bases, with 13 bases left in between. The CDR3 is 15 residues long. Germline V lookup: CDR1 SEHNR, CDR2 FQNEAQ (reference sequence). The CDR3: CASSLVGGGTYGYTF. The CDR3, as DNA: TGTGCCAGCAGCTTAGTAGGTGGGGGTACCTATGGCTACACCTTC.

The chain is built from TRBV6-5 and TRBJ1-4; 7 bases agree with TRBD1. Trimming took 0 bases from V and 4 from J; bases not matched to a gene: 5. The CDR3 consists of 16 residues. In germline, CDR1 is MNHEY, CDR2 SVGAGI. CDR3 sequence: CASSYSSGTVNEKLFF. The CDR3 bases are TGTGCCAGCAGTTACTCGAGCGGGACAGTTAATGAAAAACTGTTTTTT.

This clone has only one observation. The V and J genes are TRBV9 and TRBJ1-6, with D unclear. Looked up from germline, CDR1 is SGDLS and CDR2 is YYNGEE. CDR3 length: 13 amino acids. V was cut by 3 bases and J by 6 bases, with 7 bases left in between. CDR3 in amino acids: CASSGIGNSPLHF. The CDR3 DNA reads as TGTGCCAGCAGCGGGATAGGTAATTCACCCCTCCACTTT.

CDR3 DNA sequence: TGTGCCAGCAGCTTTAAGGGGACAGGGGGGAACGAGCAGTACTTC. Its translation is CASSFKGTGGNEQYF. This chain uses TRBV13 with TRBJ2-7; TRBD1 aligns across 11 bases. CDR1 is PRHDT, CDR2 FYEKMQ, per germline (reference sequence). With 3 bases clipped from V and 5 bases from J, the junction kept 6 bases outside the gene matches. CDR3 length: 15 residues.

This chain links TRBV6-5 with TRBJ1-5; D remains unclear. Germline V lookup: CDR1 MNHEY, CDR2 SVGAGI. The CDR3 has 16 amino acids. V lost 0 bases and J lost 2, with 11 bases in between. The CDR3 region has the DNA TGTGCCAGCAGTTACTCGAGTATATGGGGCAATCAGCCCCAGCATTTT. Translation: CASSYSSIWGNQPQHF.

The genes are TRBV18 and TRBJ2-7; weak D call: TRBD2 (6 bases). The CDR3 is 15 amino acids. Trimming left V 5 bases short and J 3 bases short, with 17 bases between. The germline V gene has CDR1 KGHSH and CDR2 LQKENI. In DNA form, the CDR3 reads TGTGCCAGCTCAAACGGGGGATCGGAAAACTACGAGCAGTACTTC. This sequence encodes CASSNGGSENYEQYF.

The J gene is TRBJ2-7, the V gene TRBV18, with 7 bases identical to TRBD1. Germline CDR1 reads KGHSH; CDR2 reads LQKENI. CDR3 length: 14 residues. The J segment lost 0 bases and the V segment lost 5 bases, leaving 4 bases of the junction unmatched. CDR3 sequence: CASSSGTDSYEQYF. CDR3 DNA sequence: TGTGCCAGCTCATCCGGGACAGACTCCTACGAGCAGTACTTC. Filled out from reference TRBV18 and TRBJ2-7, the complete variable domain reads NAGVMQNPRHLVRRRGQEARLRCSPMKGHSHVYWYRQLPEEGLKFMVYLQKENIIDESGMPKERFSAEFPKEGPSILRIQQVVRGDSAAYFCASSSGTDSYEQYFGPGTRLTVT.

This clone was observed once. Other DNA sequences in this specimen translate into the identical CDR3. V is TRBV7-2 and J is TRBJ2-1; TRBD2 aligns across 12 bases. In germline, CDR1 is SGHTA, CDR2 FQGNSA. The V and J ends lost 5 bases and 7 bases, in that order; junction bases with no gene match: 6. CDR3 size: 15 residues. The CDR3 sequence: CASSLLAGGQNEQFF. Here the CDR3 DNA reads TGTGCCAGCAGCCTCCTAGCGGGGGGGCAGAATGAGCAGTTCTTC.

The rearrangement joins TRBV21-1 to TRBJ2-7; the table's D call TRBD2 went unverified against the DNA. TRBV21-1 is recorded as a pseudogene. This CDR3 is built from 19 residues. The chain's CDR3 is CASSLRPTGSHQSLYEQYF. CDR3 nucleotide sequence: TGTGCCAGCAGCCTCCGGCCTACCGGGTCTCACCAAAGCCTCTACGAGCAGTACTTC.

The CDR3 reads CASSPITGTGSEQYF. The CDR3 DNA follows: TGTGCCAGCTCACCAATAACCGGGACAGGGTCCGAGCAGTACTTC. V and J are TRBV18 and TRBJ2-7; 9 bases are shared with TRBD1. V was pared by 2 bases and J by 6 bases, with 8 bases of the junction left unmatched. The CDR3 runs to 15 residues. From germline, CDR1 is KGHSH and CDR2 LQKENI.